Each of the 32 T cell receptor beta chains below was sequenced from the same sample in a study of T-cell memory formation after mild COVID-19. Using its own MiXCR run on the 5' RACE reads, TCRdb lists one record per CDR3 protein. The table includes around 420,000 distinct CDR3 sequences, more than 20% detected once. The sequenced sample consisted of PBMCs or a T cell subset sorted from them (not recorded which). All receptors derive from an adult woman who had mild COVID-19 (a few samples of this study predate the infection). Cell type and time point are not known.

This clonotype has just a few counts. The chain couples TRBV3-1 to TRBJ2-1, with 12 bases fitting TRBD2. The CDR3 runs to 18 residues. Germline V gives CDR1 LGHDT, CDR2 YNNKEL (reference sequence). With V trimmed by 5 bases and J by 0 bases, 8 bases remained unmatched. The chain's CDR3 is CASSSLAGGKSSYNEQFF. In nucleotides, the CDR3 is TGTGCCAGCAGCTCGCTAGCGGGGGGGAAAAGCTCCTACAATGAGCAGTTCTTC.

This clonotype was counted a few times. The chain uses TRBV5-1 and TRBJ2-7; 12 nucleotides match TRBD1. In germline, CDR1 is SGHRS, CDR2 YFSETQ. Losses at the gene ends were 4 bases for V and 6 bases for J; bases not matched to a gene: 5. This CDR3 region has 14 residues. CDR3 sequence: CASSPGQGAREQYF. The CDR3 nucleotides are TGCGCCAGCAGCCCGGGACAGGGGGCTCGCGAGCAGTACTTC.

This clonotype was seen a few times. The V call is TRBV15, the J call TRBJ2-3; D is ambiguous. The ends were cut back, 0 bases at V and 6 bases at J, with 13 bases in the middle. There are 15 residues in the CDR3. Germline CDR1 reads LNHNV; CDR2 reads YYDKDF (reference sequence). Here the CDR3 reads CATSRDSVIGDTQYF. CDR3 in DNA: TGTGCCACCAGCAGAGATTCGGTGATAGGGGATACGCAGTATTTT.

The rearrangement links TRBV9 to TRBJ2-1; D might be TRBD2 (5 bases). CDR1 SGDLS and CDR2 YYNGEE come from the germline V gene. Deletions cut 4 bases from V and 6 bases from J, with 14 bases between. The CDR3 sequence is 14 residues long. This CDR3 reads CASSPASEVNEQFF. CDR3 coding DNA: TGTGCCAGCAGCCCCGCATCGGAGGTCAATGAGCAGTTCTTC.

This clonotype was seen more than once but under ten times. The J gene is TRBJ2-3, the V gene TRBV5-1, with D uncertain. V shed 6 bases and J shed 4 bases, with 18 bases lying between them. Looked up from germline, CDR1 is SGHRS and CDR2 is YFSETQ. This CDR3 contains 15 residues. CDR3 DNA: TGCGCCAGCACCAATACCTTGGTCAATCCAGATACGCAGTATTTT. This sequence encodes CASTNTLVNPDTQYF.

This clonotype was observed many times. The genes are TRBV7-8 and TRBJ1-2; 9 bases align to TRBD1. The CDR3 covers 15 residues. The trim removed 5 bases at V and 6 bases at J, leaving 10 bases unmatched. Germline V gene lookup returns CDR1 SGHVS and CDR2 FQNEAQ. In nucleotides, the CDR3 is TGTGCCAGCAGCCCAAAGGACAGGGGTGGCGATGGCTACACCTTC. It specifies CASSPKDRGGDGYTF.

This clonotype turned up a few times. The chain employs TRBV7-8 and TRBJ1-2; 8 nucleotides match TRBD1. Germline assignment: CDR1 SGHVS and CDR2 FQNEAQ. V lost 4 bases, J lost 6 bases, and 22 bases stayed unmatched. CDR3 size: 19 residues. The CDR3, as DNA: TGTGCCAGCAGCTCCCAACCCGGACAGGGTCCTGATCTGCGGGATGGCTACACCTTC. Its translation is CASSSQPGQGPDLRDGYTF.

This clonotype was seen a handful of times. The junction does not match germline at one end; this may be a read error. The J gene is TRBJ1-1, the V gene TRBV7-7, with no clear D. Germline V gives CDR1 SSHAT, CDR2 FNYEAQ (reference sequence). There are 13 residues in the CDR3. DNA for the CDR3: TGTGCTAGCAGCTCCACAATGAACACTGAAGCTTTCTTT. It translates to CASSSTMNTEAFF. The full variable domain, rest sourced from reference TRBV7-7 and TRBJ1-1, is GAGVSQSPRYKVTKRGQDVTLRCDPISSHATLYWYQQALGQGPEFLTYFNYEAQPDKSGLPSDRFSAERPEGSISTLTIQRTEQRDSAMYRCASSSTMNTEAFFGQGTRLTVV.

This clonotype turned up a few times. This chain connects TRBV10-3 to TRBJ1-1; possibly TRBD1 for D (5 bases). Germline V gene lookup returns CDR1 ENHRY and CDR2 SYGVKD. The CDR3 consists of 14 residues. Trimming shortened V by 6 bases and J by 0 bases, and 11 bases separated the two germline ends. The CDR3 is CAIRDIPMNTEAFF. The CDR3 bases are TGTGCCATCAGGGACATTCCCATGAACACTGAAGCTTTCTTT.

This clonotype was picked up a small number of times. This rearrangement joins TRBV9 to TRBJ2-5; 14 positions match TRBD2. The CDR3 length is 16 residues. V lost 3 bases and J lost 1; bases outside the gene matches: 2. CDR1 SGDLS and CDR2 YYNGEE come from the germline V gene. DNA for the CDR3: TGTGCCAGCAGCGCCGGGACTAGCGGGGGCCAAGAGACCCAGTACTTC. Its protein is CASSAGTSGGQETQYF.

CDR3 bases: TGTGCCAGCAGCGCCCCCGCCGGGGAGCTGTTTTTT. This codes for CASSAPAGELFF. The rearrangement links TRBV9 to TRBJ2-2, with D unclear. Germline V gene lookup returns CDR1 SGDLS and CDR2 YYNGEE. This CDR3 has 12 residues. V lost 3 bases and J lost 6, with 6 bases in between.

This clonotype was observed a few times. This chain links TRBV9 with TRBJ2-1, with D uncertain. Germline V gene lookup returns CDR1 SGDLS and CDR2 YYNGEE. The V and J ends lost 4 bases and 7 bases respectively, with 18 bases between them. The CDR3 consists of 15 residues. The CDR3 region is CASSQATRDLNEQFF. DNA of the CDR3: TGTGCCAGCAGCCAAGCTACCAGAGATCTTAATGAGCAGTTCTTC.

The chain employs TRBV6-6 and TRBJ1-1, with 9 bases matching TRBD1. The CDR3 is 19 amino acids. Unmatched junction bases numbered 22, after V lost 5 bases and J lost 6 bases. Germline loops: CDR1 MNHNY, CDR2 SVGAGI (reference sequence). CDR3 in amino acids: CASSPSYGGQGTRKAEAFF. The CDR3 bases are TGTGCCAGCAGTCCGTCCTATGGCGGACAGGGGACTCGAAAGGCTGAAGCTTTCTTT.

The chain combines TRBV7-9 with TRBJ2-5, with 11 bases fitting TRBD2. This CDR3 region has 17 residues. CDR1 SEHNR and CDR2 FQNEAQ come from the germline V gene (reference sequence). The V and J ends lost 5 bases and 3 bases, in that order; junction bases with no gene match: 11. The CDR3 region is CASSRGGLAVDKETQYF. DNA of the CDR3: TGTGCCAGCAGCAGGGGGGGACTAGCGGTGGATAAAGAGACCCAGTACTTC.

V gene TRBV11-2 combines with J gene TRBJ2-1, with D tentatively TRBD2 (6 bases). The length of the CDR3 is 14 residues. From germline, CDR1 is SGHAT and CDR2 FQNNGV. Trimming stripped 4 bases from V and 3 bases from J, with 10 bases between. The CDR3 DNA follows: TGTGCCAGCAGCTCGGGACTTATCTACAATGAGCAGTTCTTC. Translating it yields CASSSGLIYNEQFF.

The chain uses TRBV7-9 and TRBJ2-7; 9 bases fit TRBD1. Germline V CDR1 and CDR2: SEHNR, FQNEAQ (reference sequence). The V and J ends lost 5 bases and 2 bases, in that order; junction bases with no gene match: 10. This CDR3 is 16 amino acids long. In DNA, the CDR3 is TGTGCCAGCAGCCTGTTCCCGAGACAGGGGGCCTACGAGCAGTACTTC. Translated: CASSLFPRQGAYEQYF.

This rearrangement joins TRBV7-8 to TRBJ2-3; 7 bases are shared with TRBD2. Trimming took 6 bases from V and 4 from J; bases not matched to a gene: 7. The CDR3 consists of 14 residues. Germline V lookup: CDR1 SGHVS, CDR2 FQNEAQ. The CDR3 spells CASSSAGTADTQYF. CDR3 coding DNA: TGTGCCAGCAGTTCAGCGGGAACGGCAGATACGCAGTATTTT.

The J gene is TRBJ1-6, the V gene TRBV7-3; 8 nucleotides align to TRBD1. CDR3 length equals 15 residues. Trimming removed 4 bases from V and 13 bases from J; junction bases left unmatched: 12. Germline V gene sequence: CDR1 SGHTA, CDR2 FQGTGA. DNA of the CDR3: TGTGCCAGCAGCTCGACCAGGGGGCCCGGCTCGCCCCTCCACTTT. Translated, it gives CASSSTRGPGSPLHF.

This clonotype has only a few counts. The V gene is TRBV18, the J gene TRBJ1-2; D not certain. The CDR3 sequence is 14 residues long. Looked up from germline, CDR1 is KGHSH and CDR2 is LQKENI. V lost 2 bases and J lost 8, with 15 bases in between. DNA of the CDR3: TGTGCCAGCTCACCAGAAGGAGTTCGTAGCGGCTACACCTTC. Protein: CASSPEGVRSGYTF.

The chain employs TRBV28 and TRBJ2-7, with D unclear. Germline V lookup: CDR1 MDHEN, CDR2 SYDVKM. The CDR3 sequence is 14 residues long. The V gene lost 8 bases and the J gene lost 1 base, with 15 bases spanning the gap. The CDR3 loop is CASHQHPPSYEQYF. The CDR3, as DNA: TGTGCCAGCCACCAACACCCCCCATCCTACGAGCAGTACTTC.

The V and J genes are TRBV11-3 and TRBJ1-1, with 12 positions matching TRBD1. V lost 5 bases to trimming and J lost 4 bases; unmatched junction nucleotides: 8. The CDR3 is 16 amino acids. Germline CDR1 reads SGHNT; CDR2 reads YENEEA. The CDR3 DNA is TGTGCCAGCAGCGGCGCCGGGACAGGGGGCTGCACTGAAGCTTTCTTT. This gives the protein CASSGAGTGGCTEAFF.

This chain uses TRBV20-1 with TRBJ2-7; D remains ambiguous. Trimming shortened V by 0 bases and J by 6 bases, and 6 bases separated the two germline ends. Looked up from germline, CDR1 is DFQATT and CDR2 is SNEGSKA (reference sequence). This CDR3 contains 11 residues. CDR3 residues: CSARDRLEQYF. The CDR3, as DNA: TGCAGTGCTAGAGATCGCCTCGAGCAGTACTTC.

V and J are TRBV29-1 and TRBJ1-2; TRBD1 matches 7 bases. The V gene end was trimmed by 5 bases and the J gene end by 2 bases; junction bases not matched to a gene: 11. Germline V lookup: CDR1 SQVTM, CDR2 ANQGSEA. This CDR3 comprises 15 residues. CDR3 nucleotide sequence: TGCAGCGTTCTGGGGGGGGTGACAGGGAACTATGGCTACACCTTC. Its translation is CSVLGGVTGNYGYTF.

The CDR3 here is CASSPGVGNSGANVLTF. The CDR3, as DNA: TGTGCCAGCAGCCCAGGGGTGGGTAACTCTGGGGCCAACGTCCTGACTTTC. This sequence joins TRBV12-3 or TRBV12-4 and TRBJ2-6, with D perhaps TRBD1 (6 bases). V lost 6 bases and J lost 0, with 15 bases in between. CDR3 length: 17 amino acids.

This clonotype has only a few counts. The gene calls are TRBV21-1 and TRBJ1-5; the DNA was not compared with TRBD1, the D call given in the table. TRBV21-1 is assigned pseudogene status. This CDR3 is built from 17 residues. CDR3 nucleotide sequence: TGTGCCAGCAGCACCCGGGATCAGGGGTACAGCAATCAGCCCCAGCATTTT. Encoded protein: CASSTRDQGYSNQPQHF.

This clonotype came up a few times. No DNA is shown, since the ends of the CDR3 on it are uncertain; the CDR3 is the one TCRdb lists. The CDR3 protein is CASSFGAGQETQYF. J is TRBJ2-5 and V is TRBV12-3 or TRBV12-4; the table names TRBD2, a call not compared with the DNA. 14 amino acids form the CDR3, both terminal residues included.

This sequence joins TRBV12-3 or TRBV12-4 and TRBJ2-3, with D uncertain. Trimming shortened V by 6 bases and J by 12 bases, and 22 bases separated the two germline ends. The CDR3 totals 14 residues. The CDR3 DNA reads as TGTGCCAGCAGCCTGGCCCACCTCGGAGCCGTCCAGTATTTT. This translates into CASSLAHLGAVQYF.

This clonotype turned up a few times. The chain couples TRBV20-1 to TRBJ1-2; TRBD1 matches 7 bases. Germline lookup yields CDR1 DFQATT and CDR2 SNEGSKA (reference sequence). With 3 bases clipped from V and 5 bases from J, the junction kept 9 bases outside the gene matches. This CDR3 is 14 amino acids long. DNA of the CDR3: TGCAGTGCTAGGGTCCTACAGGGGAAGTATGGCTACACCTTC. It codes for CSARVLQGKYGYTF.

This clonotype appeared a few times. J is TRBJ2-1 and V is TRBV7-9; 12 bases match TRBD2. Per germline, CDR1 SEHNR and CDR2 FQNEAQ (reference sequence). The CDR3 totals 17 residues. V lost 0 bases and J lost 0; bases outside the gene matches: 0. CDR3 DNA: TGTGCCAGCAGCTTAGCGGGACTAGCGGGCTCCTACAATGAGCAGTTCTTC. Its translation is CASSLAGLAGSYNEQFF. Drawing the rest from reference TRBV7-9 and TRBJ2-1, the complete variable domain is DTGVSQNPRHKITKRGQNVTFRCDPISEHNRLYWYRQTLGQGPEFLTYFQNEAQLEKSRLLSDRFSAERPKGSFSTLEIQRTEQGDSAMYLCASSLAGLAGSYNEQFFGPGTRLTVL.

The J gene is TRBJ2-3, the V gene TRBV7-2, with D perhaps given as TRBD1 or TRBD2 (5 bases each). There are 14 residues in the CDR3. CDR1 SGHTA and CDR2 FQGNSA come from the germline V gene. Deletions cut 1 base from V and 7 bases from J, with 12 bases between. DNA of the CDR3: TGTGCCAGCAGCTTAGGGGGCGCGGGCAATACGCAGTATTTT. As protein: CASSLGGAGNTQYF. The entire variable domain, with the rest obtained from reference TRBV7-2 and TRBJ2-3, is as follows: GAGVSQSPSNKVTEKGKDVELRCDPISGHTALYWYRQSLGQGLEFLIYFQGNSAPDKSGLPSDRFSAERTGGSVSTLTIQRTQQEDSAVYLCASSLGGAGNTQYFGPGTRLTVL.

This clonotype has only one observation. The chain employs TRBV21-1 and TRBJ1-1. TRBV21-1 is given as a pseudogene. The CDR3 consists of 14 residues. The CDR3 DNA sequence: TGTGCCAGCAGCAAAAGAAGGGATTCGGCTGAAGCTTTCTTT. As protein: CASSKRRDSAEAFF.

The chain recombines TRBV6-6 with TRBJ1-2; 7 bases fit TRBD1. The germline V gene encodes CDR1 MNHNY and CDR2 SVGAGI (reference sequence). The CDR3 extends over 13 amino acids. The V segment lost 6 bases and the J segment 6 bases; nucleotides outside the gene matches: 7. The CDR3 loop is CASRYGTVDGYTF. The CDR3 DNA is TGTGCCAGCAGGTATGGGACAGTGGATGGCTACACCTTC.